Shown below are 32 T cell receptor beta chains from a single sample sequenced in a study of T cell responses to AZD1222 COVID-19 vaccine. The method was immunoSEQ multiplex PCR; TCRdb's version includes in-frame clones alone and lacks a portion of them. This repertoire shows 110,000 or so clones, more than 80% found once; its top ten account for about 5.2%. The sequencing here drew on peripheral blood, taken on day 0 of AZD1222 vaccination. Receptors were obtained from an adult in good health.

The V call is TRBV21-1, the J call TRBJ1-1. TRBV21-1 is described as a pseudogene. The CDR3 is 11 amino acids. Here the CDR3 DNA reads TGTGCCAGCAGACAGTGGAGAAGCGCTTTCTTT. It specifies CASRQWRSAFF.

The rearrangement joins TRBV10-3 to TRBJ1-2, with D possibly being TRBD1 (5 bases). Germline CDR1 reads ENHRY; CDR2 reads SYGVKD. Trimming removed 0 bases at V and 9 bases at J, with 17 bases between. This CDR3 has 15 residues. The CDR3 is CAISESLRDGRSYTF. In DNA, the CDR3 is TGTGCCATCAGTGAGTCCCTCCGGGACGGACGCAGCTACACCTTC.

This rearrangement joins TRBV9 to TRBJ2-7; no definite D call. CDR1 and CDR2 (germline): SGDLS, YYNGEE. Trimming stripped 0 bases from V and 6 bases from J, with 13 bases between. The length of the CDR3 is 14 residues. CDR3 bases: TGTGCCAGCAGCGTAGTGGGGTCCTTCGGCGAGCAGTACTTC. This gives the protein CASSVVGSFGEQYF. The full variable domain, rest sourced from reference TRBV9 and TRBJ2-7, is DSGVTQTPKHLITATGQRVTLRCSPRSGDLSVYWYQQSLDQGLQFLIQYYNGEERAKGNILERFSAQQFPDLHSELNLSSLELGDSALYFCASSVVGSFGEQYFGPGTRLTVT.

The chain combines TRBV6-1 with TRBJ2-7; D assignment may be TRBD1 or TRBD2 (5 bases each). Per the germline V gene, CDR1 is MNHNS and CDR2 is SASEGT. CDR3 length: 14 amino acids. V was cut by 3 bases and J by 1 base, with 10 bases left in between. The CDR3 loop is CASSDRGRSYEQYF. The CDR3 DNA sequence: TGTGCCAGCAGTGATCGGGGCAGATCCTACGAGCAGTACTTC.

This chain uses TRBV6-5 with TRBJ2-7; no reliable D call. Between the trimmed V and J ends, which lost 7 bases and 3 bases, there was a span of 19 bases. The germline V gene encodes CDR1 MNHEY and CDR2 SVGAGI. The CDR3 runs to 15 residues. CDR3 DNA sequence: TGTGCCAGCAAAAAGAACAAGGGTCCTTTCTACGAGCAGTACTTC. It is translated as CASKKNKGPFYEQYF.

The CDR3: CASSLKGSRYGYTF. CDR3 coding DNA: TGTGCCAGCAGTTTGAAGGGGTCCCGCTATGGCTACACCTTC. The V call is TRBV28, the J call TRBJ1-2; D perhaps matches TRBD1 (5 bases). The V end was cut by 3 bases, the J end by 4 bases, with 12 bases between. This CDR3 comprises 14 residues. The V gene's germline CDR1 is MDHEN and CDR2 SYDVKM.

The chain couples TRBV29-1 to TRBJ1-2; D unresolved. Trimming removed 6 bases at V and 3 bases at J, with 11 bases between. Germline lookup yields CDR1 SQVTM and CDR2 ANQGSEA. This CDR3 region has 12 residues. CDR3 nucleotide sequence: TGCAGCGTGCCGGGCGTCTACTATGGCTACACCTTC. Its protein is CSVPGVYYGYTF.

This clone appeared once. The chain recombines TRBV3-1 (or the pseudogene TRBV3-2) with TRBJ1-1; D uncertain. The CDR3 is made up of 14 amino acids. CDR1 and CDR2 from the germline V gene are LGHDT and YNNKEL (reference sequence). V lost 4 bases and J lost 2, with 11 bases in between. The CDR3, as DNA: TGTGCCAGCAGCCCGAGGAGGCTAAACACTGAAGCTTTCTTT. Protein sequence: CASSPRRLNTEAFF.

V and J are TRBV10-1 and TRBJ1-1, with a possible D match to TRBD1 (6 bases). The CDR3 contains 15 residues. V was clipped by 4 bases and J by 4 bases, with 16 bases between them. The germline CDR1 and CDR2 sequences are WNHNN and SYGVQD (reference sequence). In DNA, the CDR3 is TGCGCCAGCAGTGGGATACAGGGAGTTGGCACTGAAGCTTTCTTT. Its protein product is CASSGIQGVGTEAFF.

The chain is built from TRBV25-1 and TRBJ1-4, with D perhaps TRBD1 (5 bases). The germline V and J ends were trimmed by 4 bases and 9 bases, with 6 bases remaining between them. Germline CDR1 MGHDK, CDR2 SYGVNS. This CDR3 contains 11 residues. CDR3 protein: CASSGTQKLFF. DNA for the CDR3: TGTGCCAGCAGTGGGACACAAAAACTGTTTTTT.

The rearrangement links TRBV21-1 to TRBJ2-1; TRBD1 was called by the table and not checked on the DNA. TRBV21-1 represents a pseudogene. This CDR3 has 11 amino acids. CDR3 protein: CASSIPGQVFF. DNA for the CDR3: TGTGCCAGCAGCATACCGGGACAGGTTTTCTTC.

The rearrangement joins TRBV24-1 to TRBJ1-5, with D hard to call. Germline V CDR1 and CDR2: KGHDR, SFDVKD. The CDR3 consists of 12 residues. The V gene lost 0 bases and the J gene lost 9 bases, with 5 bases spanning the gap. CDR3 bases: TGTGCCACCAGTGATTTGGGGCGGCCCCAGCATTTT. This sequence encodes CATSDLGRPQHF.

This chain uses TRBV14 with TRBJ2-1, with 11 positions matching TRBD2. V gave up 0 bases and J gave up 13 bases; unmatched junction bases: 2. This CDR3 has 13 residues. CDR1 is SGHDN, CDR2 FVKESK, per germline. The CDR3 DNA sequence: TGTGCCAGCAGCCAAGAGGGGACTAGCGGACAGTTCTTC. This gives the protein CASSQEGTSGQFF.

This chain joins TRBV4-2 and TRBJ2-1; D possibly corresponds to TRBD2 (5 bases). The V and J ends lost 1 base and 9 bases respectively, with 13 bases between them. The CDR3 totals 14 residues. The germline V gene has CDR1 LGHNA and CDR2 YNFKEQ. The CDR3 bases are TGTGCCAGCAGCCAAGGGGGTAGCGACGGTGAGCAGTTCTTC. Its translation is CASSQGGSDGEQFF.

J is TRBJ1-5 and V is TRBV15, with unresolved D. The V and J ends lost 6 bases and 0 bases respectively, with 9 bases between them. Germline CDR1 reads LNHNV; CDR2 reads YYDKDF (reference sequence). CDR3 length equals 14 residues. The CDR3 spells CATRLDTSNQPQHF. In DNA, the CDR3 is TGTGCCACCAGATTAGACACTAGCAATCAGCCCCAGCATTTT.

The CDR3, as DNA: TGTGCCAGCACGAGCTACACCTTC. This gives the protein CASTSYTF. J is TRBJ1-2 and V is TRBV6-4, with D unclear. V lost 7 bases and J 9 bases, leaving 3 bases between the germline ends. The V gene's germline CDR1 is MRHNA and CDR2 SNTAGT. The CDR3 runs 8 residues.

This chain connects TRBV30 to TRBJ2-6, with D possibly being TRBD2 (6 bases). Germline assignment: CDR1 GTSNPN and CDR2 SVGIG (reference sequence). CDR3 length: 15 amino acids. Trimming took 8 bases from V and 0 from J, leaving 14 bases between them. In DNA form, the CDR3 reads TGTGCCGGAGGGGCCACTCGCTCTGGGGCCAACGTCCTGACTTTC. Translated: CAGGATRSGANVLTF.

The V gene is TRBV7-9, the J gene TRBJ1-1; D is uncertain. Germline-derived CDR1 and CDR2 are SEHNR and FQNEAQ (reference sequence). Trimming took off 3 bases at V and 0 bases at J, with 8 bases between the two ends. The length of the CDR3 is 14 residues. CDR3 sequence (DNA): TGTGCCAGCAGCTTCGGGGAATTGAACACTGAAGCTTTCTTT. Protein sequence: CASSFGELNTEAFF.

This sequence joins TRBV5-1 and TRBJ2-2, with D possibly matching TRBD1 (6 bases). Trimming pared 1 base from V and 1 base from J, leaving 14 bases between. The CDR3 consists of 17 residues. CDR1 and CDR2 from the germline V gene are SGHRS and YFSETQ. The CDR3 DNA follows: TGCGCCAGCAGCTTGAGAGGTAGGGGACAGAACACCGGGGAGCTGTTTTTT. This translates into CASSLRGRGQNTGELFF. The complete variable domain, with remaining parts taken from reference TRBV5-1 and TRBJ2-2, reads KAGVTQTPRYLIKTRGQQVTLSCSPISGHRSVSWYQQTPGQGLQFLFEYFSETQRNKGNFPGRFSGRQFSNSRSEMNVSTLELGDSALYLCASSLRGRGQNTGELFFGEGSRLTVL.

The chain links TRBV6-5 to TRBJ1-5, with TRBD1 as a possible D gene (5 bases). Germline V gives CDR1 MNHEY, CDR2 SVGAGI. This CDR3 spans 13 amino acids. V was trimmed by 9 bases and J by 5 bases, leaving 14 bases between them. The CDR3 DNA reads TGTGCCAGTGCTGGGGACGGGGATCAGCCCCAGCATTTT. Amino acids: CASAGDGDQPQHF.

The chain is built from TRBV9 and TRBJ2-5; a weak D match, TRBD1 (7 bases). Germline V gene sequence: CDR1 SGDLS, CDR2 YYNGEE. Between the trimmed V and J ends, which lost 3 bases and 4 bases, there was a span of 19 bases. CDR3 length equals 16 residues. The CDR3 loop reads CASSAGDRSAGETQYF. DNA for the CDR3: TGTGCCAGCAGCGCTGGGGACAGATCAGCGGGAGAGACCCAGTACTTC.

The rearrangement links TRBV6-4 to TRBJ1-3, with TRBD1 matching over 8 bases. V dropped 7 bases and J dropped 5; count of bases not matched to a gene: 16. The germline V gene encodes CDR1 MRHNA and CDR2 SNTAGT. CDR3 size: 17 residues. The CDR3 region is CASTNAGDGQGRNTIYF. In DNA form, the CDR3 reads TGTGCCAGCACCAACGCCGGGGATGGACAGGGCAGAAACACCATATATTTT.

The V and J genes are TRBV5-6 and TRBJ2-5; D gene uncertain. Between the trimmed V and J ends, which lost 4 bases and 4 bases, there was a span of 14 bases. The CDR3 has 14 residues. Germline V gene data show CDR1 as SGHDT and CDR2 as YYEEEE. The CDR3 DNA follows: TGTGCCAGCAGCCTTAAGGGTATGGGAGAGACCCAGTACTTC. It yields the protein CASSLKGMGETQYF.

This clone is a singleton in its sample. This chain uses TRBV6-1 with TRBJ1-5, with unresolved D. Trimming removed 4 bases from V and 0 bases from J, with 13 bases in between. Germline V gene lookup returns CDR1 MNHNS and CDR2 SASEGT. This CDR3 is built from 16 residues. CDR3 sequence (DNA): TGTGCCAGCAGTGCCCGACAAGCCCCTAGCAATCAGCCCCAGCATTTT. Amino acid sequence: CASSARQAPSNQPQHF.

V and J are TRBV12-3 or TRBV12-4 and TRBJ2-2; no reliable D call. Deletions cut 4 bases from V and 6 bases from J, with 3 bases between. The CDR3 covers 11 residues. The CDR3 loop is CASSWPGELFF. In DNA form, the CDR3 reads TGTGCCAGCAGTTGGCCCGGGGAGCTGTTTTTT.

This chain connects TRBV30 to TRBJ1-4, with D tentatively TRBD1 (5 bases). The CDR3 covers 14 residues. Germline-derived CDR1 and CDR2 are GTSNPN and SVGIG (reference sequence). The germline V and J ends were trimmed by 4 bases and 2 bases, with 11 bases remaining between them. The CDR3 here is CAWTRTLTNEKLFF. The DNA for the CDR3 is TGTGCCTGGACGAGGACACTCACTAATGAAAAACTGTTTTTT. Filled out from reference TRBV30 and TRBJ1-4, the complete variable domain reads SQTIHQWPATLVQPVGSPLSLECTVEGTSNPNLYWYRQAAGRGLQLLFYSVGIGQISSEVPQNLSASRPQDRQFILSSKKLLLSDSGFYLCAWTRTLTNEKLFFGSGTQLSVL.

V and J are TRBV2 and TRBJ1-1; tentatively, D is TRBD1 (5 bases). The CDR3 extends over 14 amino acids. Germline CDR1 SNHLY, CDR2 FYNNEI. Trimming left V 3 bases short and J 1 base short, with 9 bases between. The CDR3 DNA follows: TGTGCCAGCAGTGACCAGGGCTGGAACACTGAAGCTTTCTTT. Translated: CASSDQGWNTEAFF.

The rearrangement links TRBV5-1 to TRBJ2-3; D is unclear. Trimming stripped 6 bases from V and 2 bases from J, with 13 bases between. Germline-derived CDR1 and CDR2 are SGHRS and YFSETQ. There are 14 residues in the CDR3. CDR3 residues: CASKRAEYTDTQYF. Here the CDR3 DNA reads TGCGCCAGCAAAAGGGCTGAGTACACAGATACGCAGTATTTT.

The genes are TRBV19 and TRBJ1-3; D is undetermined. Per the germline V gene, CDR1 is LNHDA and CDR2 is SQIVND (reference sequence). The CDR3 has 15 amino acids. Trimming took off 0 bases at V and 7 bases at J, with 13 bases between the two ends. CDR3 coding DNA: TGTGCCAGTAGTATAGAGCACAGAGGGTGGAACACCATATATTTT. It is translated as CASSIEHRGWNTIYF. The full variable domain, its missing parts supplied by reference TRBV19 and TRBJ1-3, is DGGITQSPKYLFRKEGQNVTLSCEQNLNHDAMYWYRQDPGQGLRLIYYSQIVNDFQKGDIAEGYSVSREKKESFPLTVTSAQKNPTAFYLCASSIEHRGWNTIYFGEGSWLTVV.

This chain links TRBV9 with TRBJ1-1; D is ambiguous. This CDR3 spans 15 amino acids. CDR1 and CDR2 from the germline V gene are SGDLS and YYNGEE. Trimming shortened V by 0 bases and J by 5 bases, and 14 bases separated the two germline ends. This CDR3 is CASSVEVQGGTEAFF. The CDR3 DNA sequence: TGTGCCAGCAGCGTAGAGGTTCAAGGCGGGACTGAAGCTTTCTTT.

The J gene is TRBJ1-6, the V gene TRBV15; the D gene is possibly TRBD1 (5 bases). Germline V lookup: CDR1 LNHNV, CDR2 YYDKDF (reference sequence). CDR3 size: 16 residues. V lost 5 bases, J lost 9 bases, and 20 bases lay in between. DNA for the CDR3: TGTGCCACCAGCCCCCGCCCGGGGGTGGGGAGTTCACCCCTCCACTTT. Its protein product is CATSPRPGVGSSPLHF.

V usage is TRBV10-1 and J usage is TRBJ2-1; D might be TRBD2 (5 bases). Trimming removed 3 bases at V and 0 bases at J, with 9 bases between. Germline CDR1 and CDR2: WNHNN and SYGVQD (reference sequence). This CDR3 contains 15 residues. The CDR3 region has the DNA TGCGCCAGCAGTGACCAGCGGAGCTCCTACAATGAGCAGTTCTTC. Protein product: CASSDQRSSYNEQFF.